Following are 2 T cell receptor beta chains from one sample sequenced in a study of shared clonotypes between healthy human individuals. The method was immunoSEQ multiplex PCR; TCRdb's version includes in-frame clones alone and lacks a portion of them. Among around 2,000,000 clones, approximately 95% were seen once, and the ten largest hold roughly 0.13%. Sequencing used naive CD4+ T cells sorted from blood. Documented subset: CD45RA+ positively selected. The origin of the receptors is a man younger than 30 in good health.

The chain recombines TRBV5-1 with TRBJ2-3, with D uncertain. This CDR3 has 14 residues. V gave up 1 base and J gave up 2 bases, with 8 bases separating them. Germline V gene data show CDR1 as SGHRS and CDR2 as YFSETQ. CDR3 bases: TGCGCCAGCAGCTTGTCGCCTTACACAGATACGCAGTATTTT. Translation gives CASSLSPYTDTQYF.

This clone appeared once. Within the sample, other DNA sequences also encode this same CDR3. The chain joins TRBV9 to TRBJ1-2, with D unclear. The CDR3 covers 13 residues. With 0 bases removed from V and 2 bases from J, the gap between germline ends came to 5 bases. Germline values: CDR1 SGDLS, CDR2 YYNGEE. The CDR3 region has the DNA TGTGCCAGCAGCGTAGGGCCGAACTATGGCTACACCTTC. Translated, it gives CASSVGPNYGYTF.